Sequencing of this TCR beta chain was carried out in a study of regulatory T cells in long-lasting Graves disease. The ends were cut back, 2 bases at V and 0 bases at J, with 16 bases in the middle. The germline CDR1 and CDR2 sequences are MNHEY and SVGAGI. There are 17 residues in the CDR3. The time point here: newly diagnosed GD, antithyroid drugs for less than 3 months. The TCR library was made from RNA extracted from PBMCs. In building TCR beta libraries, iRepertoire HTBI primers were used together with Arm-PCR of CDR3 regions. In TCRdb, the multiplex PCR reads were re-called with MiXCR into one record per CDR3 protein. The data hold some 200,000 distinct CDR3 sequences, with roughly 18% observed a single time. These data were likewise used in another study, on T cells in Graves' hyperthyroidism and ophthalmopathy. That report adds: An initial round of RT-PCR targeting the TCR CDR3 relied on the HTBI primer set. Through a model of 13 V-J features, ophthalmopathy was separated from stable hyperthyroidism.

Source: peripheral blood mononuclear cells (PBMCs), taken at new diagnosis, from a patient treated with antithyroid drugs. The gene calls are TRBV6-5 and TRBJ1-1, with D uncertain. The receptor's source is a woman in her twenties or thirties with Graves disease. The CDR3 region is CASSYSAPGTMNTEAFF. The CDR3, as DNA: TGTGCCAGCAGTTACAGTGCCCCAGGCACGATGAACACTGAAGCTTTCTTT.